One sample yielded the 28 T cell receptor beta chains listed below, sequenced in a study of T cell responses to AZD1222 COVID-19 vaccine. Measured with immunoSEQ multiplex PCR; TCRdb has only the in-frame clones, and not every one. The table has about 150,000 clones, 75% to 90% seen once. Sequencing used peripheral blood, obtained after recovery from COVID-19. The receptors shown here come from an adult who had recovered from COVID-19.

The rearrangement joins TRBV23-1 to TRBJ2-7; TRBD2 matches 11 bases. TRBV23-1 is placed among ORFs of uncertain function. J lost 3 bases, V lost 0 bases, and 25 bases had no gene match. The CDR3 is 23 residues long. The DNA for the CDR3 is TGCGCCAGCAGTCAATCCAGAGGCCTTTCTGGGACAGGGTCTAGCGGGAGGAACTACGAGCAGTACTTC. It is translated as CASSQSRGLSGTGSSGRNYEQYF.

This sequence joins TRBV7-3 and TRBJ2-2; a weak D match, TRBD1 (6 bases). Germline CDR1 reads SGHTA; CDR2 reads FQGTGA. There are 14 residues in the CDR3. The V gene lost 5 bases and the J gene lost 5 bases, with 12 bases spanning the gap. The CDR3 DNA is TGTGCCAGCAGCACCTTGAGGGGGACCGGGGAGCTGTTTTTT. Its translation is CASSTLRGTGELFF.

The chain's CDR3 is CASMGLPVIEAFF. The DNA of the CDR3 is TGTGCCAGCATGGGGCTACCTGTCATTGAAGCTTTCTTT. The rearrangement joins TRBV6-5 to TRBJ1-1, with D perhaps TRBD1 (5 bases). Trimming took 7 bases from V and 7 from J, leaving 16 bases between them. Germline loops: CDR1 MNHEY, CDR2 SVGAGI. There are 13 residues in the CDR3.

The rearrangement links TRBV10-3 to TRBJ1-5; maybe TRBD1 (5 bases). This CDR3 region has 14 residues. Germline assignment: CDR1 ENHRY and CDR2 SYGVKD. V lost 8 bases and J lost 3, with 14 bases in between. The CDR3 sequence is CAIGADGINQPQHF. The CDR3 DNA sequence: TGTGCCATCGGGGCCGACGGTATCAATCAGCCCCAGCATTTT.

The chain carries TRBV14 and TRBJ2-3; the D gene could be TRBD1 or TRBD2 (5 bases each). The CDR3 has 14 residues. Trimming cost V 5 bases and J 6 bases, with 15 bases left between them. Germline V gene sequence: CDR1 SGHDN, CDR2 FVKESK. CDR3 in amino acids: CASSRDPSYDTQYF. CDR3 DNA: TGTGCCAGCAGCAGGGACCCCTCTTATGATACGCAGTATTTT. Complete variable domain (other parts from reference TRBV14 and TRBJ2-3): EAGVTQFPSHSVIEKGQTVTLRCDPISGHDNLYWYRRVMGKEIKFLLHFVKESKQDESGMPNNRFLAERTGGTYSTLKVQPAELEDSGVYFCASSRDPSYDTQYFGPGTRLTVL.

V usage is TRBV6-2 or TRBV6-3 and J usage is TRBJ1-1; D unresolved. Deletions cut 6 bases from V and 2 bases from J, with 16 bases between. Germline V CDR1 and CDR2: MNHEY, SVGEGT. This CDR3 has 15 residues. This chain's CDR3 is CASSLQRPLNTEAFF. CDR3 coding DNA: TGTGCCAGCAGCCTACAGAGGCCCTTAAACACTGAAGCTTTCTTT.

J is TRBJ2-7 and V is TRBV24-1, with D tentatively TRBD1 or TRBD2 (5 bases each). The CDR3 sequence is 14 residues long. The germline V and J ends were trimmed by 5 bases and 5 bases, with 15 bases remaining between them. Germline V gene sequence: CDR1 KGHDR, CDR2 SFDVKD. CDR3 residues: CATSALGDLDEQYF. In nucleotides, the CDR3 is TGTGCCACCAGTGCCCTGGGGGATCTCGACGAGCAGTACTTC.

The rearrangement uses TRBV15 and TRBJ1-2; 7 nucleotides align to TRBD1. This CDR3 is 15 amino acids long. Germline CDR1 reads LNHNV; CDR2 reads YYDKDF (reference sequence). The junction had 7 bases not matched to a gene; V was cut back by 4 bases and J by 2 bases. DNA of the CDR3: TGTGCCACCAGCATCGACACAGGGGCCAACTATGGCTACACCTTC. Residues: CATSIDTGANYGYTF.

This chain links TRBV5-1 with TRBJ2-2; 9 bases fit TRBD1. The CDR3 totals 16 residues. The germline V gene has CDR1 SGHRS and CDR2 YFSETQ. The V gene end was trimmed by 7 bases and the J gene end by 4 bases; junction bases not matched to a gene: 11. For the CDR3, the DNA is TGCGCCAGCGGCCCGCACGGGACAGGGTTCACCGGGGAGCTGTTTTTT. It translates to CASGPHGTGFTGELFF.

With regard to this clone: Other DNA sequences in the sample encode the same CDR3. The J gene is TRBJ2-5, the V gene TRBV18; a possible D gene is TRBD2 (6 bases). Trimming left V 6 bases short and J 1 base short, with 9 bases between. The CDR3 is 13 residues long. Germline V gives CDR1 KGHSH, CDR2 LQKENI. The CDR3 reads CASSPGLQETQYF. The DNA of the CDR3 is TGTGCCAGCTCGCCGGGACTCCAAGAGACCCAGTACTTC.

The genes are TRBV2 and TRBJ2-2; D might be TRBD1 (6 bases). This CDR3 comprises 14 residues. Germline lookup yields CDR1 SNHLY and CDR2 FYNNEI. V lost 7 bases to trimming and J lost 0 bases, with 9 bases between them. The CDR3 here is CASTGQTNTGELFF. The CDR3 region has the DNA TGTGCCAGCACAGGACAGACGAACACCGGGGAGCTGTTTTTT.

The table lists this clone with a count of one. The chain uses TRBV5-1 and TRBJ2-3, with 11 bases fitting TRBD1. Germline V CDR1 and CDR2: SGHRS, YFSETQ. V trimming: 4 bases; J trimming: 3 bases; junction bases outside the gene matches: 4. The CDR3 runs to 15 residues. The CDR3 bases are TGCGCCAGCAGCGACCGGGACAGGGGGACAGATACGCAGTATTTT. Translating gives CASSDRDRGTDTQYF.

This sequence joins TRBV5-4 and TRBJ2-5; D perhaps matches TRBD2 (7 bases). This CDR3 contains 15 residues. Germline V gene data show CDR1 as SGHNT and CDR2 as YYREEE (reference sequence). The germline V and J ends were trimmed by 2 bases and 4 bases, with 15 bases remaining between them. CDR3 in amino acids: CASSFTGGWGETQYF. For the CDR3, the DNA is TGTGCCAGCAGCTTTACGGGGGGCTGGGGAGAGACCCAGTACTTC.

The CDR3 loop is CASSPGTSGSGEQFF. DNA for the CDR3: TGTGCCAGCAGCCCCGGGACTAGCGGGAGTGGGGAGCAGTTCTTC. V is TRBV11-2 and J is TRBJ2-1, with 14 bases aligning to TRBD2. In germline, CDR1 is SGHAT, CDR2 FQNNGV. This CDR3 spans 15 amino acids. The ends lost 5 bases at V and 10 bases at J; junction bases unmatched: 7.

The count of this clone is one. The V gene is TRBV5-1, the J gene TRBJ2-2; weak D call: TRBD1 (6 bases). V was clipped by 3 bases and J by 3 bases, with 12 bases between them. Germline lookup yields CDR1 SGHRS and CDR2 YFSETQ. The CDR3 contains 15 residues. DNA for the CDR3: TGCGCCAGCAGCTCGCCAGGGGTTGACACCGGGGAGCTGTTTTTT. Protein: CASSSPGVDTGELFF.

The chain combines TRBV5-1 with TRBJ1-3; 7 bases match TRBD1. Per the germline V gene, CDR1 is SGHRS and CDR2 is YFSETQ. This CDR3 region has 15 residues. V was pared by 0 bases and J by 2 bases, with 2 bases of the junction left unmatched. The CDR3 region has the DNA TGCGCCAGCAGCTTGGAGGGGGCCCCTGGAAACACCATATATTTT. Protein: CASSLEGAPGNTIYF.

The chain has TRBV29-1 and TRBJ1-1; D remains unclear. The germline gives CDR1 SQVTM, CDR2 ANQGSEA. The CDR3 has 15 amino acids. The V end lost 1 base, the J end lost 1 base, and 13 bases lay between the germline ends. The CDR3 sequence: CSVEGPKGGNTEAFF. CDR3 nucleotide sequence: TGCAGCGTTGAAGGGCCGAAAGGTGGGAACACTGAAGCTTTCTTT.

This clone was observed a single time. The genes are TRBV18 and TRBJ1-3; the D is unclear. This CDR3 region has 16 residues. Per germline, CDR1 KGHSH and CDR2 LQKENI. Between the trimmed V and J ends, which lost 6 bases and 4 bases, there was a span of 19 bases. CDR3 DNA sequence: TGTGCCAGCTCCCCGAGGAGGGAGGATACAGGAAACACCATATATTTT. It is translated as CASSPRREDTGNTIYF.

The DNA for the CDR3 is TGTGCCAGCAGCCCGGGGGGATACGGAAACACCATATATTTT. Residues: CASSPGGYGNTIYF. The gene calls are TRBV7-2 and TRBJ1-3; D is possibly TRBD1 (5 bases). Germline assignment: CDR1 SGHTA and CDR2 FQGNSA. This CDR3 is built from 14 residues. V was clipped by 5 bases and J by 4 bases, with 12 bases between them. Together with reference TRBV7-2 and TRBJ1-3, the CDR3 gives the full variable domain: GAGVSQSPSNKVTEKGKDVELRCDPISGHTALYWYRQSLGQGLEFLIYFQGNSAPDKSGLPSDRFSAERTGGSVSTLTIQRTQQEDSAVYLCASSPGGYGNTIYFGEGSWLTVV.

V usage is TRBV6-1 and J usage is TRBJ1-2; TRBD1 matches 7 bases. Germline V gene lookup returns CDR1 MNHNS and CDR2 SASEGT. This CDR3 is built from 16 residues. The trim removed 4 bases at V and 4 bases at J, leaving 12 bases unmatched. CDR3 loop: CASSGTGVFSFYGYTF. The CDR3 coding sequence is TGTGCCAGCAGTGGCACAGGGGTCTTCAGTTTCTATGGCTACACCTTC.

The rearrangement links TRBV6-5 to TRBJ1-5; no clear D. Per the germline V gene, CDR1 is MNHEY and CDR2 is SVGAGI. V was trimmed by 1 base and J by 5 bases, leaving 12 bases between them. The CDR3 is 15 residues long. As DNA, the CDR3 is TGTGCCAGCAGTTACTTCGGGGAGAGGGATCAGCCCCAGCATTTT. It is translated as CASSYFGERDQPQHF.

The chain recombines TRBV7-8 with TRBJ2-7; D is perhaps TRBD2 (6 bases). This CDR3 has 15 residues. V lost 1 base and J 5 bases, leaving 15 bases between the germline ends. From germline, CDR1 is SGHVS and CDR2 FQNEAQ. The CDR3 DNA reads TGTGCCAGCAGCTTAGACGCCGGGAGCCACCACGAGCAGTACTTC. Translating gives CASSLDAGSHHEQYF.

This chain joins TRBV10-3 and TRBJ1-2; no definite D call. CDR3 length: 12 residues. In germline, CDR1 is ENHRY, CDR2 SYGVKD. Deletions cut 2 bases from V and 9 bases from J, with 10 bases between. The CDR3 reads CAISERVGSYTF. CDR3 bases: TGTGCCATCAGTGAGCGGGTGGGGAGCTACACCTTC.

The CDR3 DNA reads TGTGCCAGCAGCACTCCCCGAGGTTCTGGGGCCAACGTCCTGACTTTC. Translation gives CASSTPRGSGANVLTF. V is TRBV5-4 and J is TRBJ2-6; D is ambiguous. The CDR3 sequence is 16 residues long. V gave up 4 bases and J gave up 1 base, with 12 bases separating them. Germline CDR1 reads SGHNT; CDR2 reads YYREEE (reference sequence).

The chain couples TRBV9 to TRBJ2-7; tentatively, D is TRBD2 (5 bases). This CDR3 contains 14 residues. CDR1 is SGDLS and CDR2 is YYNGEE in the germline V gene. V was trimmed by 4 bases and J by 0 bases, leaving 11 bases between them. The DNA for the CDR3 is TGTGCCAGCAGCCCTCGGACTCTCTCCTACGAGCAGTACTTC. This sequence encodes CASSPRTLSYEQYF.

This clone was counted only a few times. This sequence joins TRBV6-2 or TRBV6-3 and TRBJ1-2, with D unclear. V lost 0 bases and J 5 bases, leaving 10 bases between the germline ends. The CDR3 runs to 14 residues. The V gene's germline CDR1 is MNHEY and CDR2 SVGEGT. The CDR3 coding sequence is TGTGCCAGCAGTTACTCCGGCAGGCTATATGGCTACACCTTC. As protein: CASSYSGRLYGYTF.

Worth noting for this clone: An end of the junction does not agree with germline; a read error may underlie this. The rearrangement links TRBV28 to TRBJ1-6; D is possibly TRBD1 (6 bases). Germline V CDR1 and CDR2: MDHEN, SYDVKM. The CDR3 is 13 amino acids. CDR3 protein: CASSLGRQAGFRF. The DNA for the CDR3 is TGTGCCAGCAGTTTAGGCAGACAGGCCGGTTTTCGCTTT.

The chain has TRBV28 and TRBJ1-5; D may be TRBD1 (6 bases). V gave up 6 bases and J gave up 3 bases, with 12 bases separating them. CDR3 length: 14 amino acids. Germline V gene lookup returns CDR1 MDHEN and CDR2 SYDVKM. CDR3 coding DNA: TGTGCCAGCAGCCTGACAGGCTACAATCAGCCCCAGCATTTT. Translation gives CASSLTGYNQPQHF.